The clone carrying this T cell receptor (beta chain) showed up many times. Arm-PCR of CDR3 regions and iRepertoire HTBI primers were the basis on which TCR beta libraries were built. TCRdb redid the calling of the multiplex PCR reads with MiXCR, one entry per CDR3 protein. Of 600,000 to 650,000 distinct CDR3 sequences in the sample, about 16% are singletons; the top ten hold around 19%. These data come from a study of regulatory T cells in long-lasting Graves disease. Time point given: newly diagnosed GD, antithyroid drugs for less than 3 months. Scientists built the TCR library using RNA that was extracted from PBMCs. Separately, the same data were catalogued under a study of T cells in Graves' hyperthyroidism and ophthalmopathy.

The sequence was obtained from a woman in her 30s with Graves disease. The starting material was peripheral blood mononuclear cells (PBMCs), obtained at new diagnosis, from a patient treated with antithyroid drugs.

For the CDR3, the DNA is TGTGCCAGCAGTAGCAGGGTTAACTATGGCTACACCTTC. Amino acid sequence: CASSSRVNYGYTF. The chain carries TRBV27 and TRBJ1-2; D might be TRBD1 (5 bases). The germline V gene has CDR1 MNHEY and CDR2 SMNVEV (reference sequence). The V end was cut by 5 bases, the J end by 1 base, with 8 bases between. This CDR3 is 13 amino acids long.